This T cell receptor (beta chain) was obtained from a study of blood T cell repertoires in COVID-19. At the level of the study: Sites in the United States, Italy and Spain provided acute and convalescent COVID-19 samples. T cells, B-cell-depleted T cells, or PBMCs supplied cDNA or gDNA.

The CDR3 loop spans 17 amino acids. V was clipped by 4 bases and J by 0 bases; unmatched bases: 5. The germline gives CDR1 SGHKS, CDR2 YYEKEE (reference sequence). The protocol was immunoSEQ multiplex PCR, while the TCRdb copy is restricted to in-frame clones and leaves out a portion. Of fewer than 150,000 clones in the sample, roughly 80% were seen once. This clone turned up a few times. The rearrangement uses TRBV5-5 and TRBJ2-2; 11 bases match TRBD2. The TCR originated in a human donor in a cohort sampled during active COVID-19. The sample was peripheral blood. CDR3 DNA sequence: TGTGCCAGCAGCCCCCTAGCGGGGGGCACGAACACCGGGGAGCTGTTTTTT. Residues: CASSPLAGGTNTGELFF.